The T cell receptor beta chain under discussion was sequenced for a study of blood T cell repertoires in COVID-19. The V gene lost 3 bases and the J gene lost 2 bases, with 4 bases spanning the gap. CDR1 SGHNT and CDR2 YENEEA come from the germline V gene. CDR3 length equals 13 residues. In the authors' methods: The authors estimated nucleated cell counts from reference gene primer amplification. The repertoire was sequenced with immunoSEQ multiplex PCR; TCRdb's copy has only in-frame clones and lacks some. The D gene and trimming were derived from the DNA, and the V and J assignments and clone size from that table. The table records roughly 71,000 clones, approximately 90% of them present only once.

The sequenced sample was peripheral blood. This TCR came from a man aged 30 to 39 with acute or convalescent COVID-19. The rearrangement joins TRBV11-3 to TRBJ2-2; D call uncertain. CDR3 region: CASSFGNTGELFF. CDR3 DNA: TGTGCCAGCAGCTTTGGCAACACCGGGGAGCTGTTTTTT.